These 15 T cell receptor beta chains came from one sample sequenced in a study of T cells in Graves' hyperthyroidism and ophthalmopathy. Amplified TCR beta CDR3 regions derived from RNA transcripts. The HTBI primer set drove a first-round RT-PCR of the TCR CDR3. TCRdb independently ran MiXCR on the multiplex PCR reads; one entry per CDR3 protein. The profile shows 300,000 to 350,000 distinct CDR3 sequences, 15% to 20% of them singletons. Sequencing was done on a sample of blood. The receptors stem from a woman between 45 and 65 years old with Graves' hyperthyroidism.

This clonotype was seen a handful of times. The CDR3 sequence: CASSQDRYTQYF. CDR3 sequence (DNA): TGTGCCAGCAGCCAAGATCGGTATACGCAGTATTTT. The chain uses TRBV4-2 and TRBJ2-3; the D is unclear. Germline-derived CDR1 and CDR2 are LGHNA and YNFKEQ. CDR3 length: 12 amino acids. The V and J ends lost 0 bases and 7 bases respectively, with 5 bases between them.

This clonotype was observed at least ten times. V usage is TRBV3-1 and J usage is TRBJ2-3; 9 nucleotides line up with TRBD1. The CDR3 consists of 16 residues. CDR1 and CDR2 (germline): LGHDT, YNNKEL (reference sequence). J was trimmed by 3 bases and V by 5 bases; bases with no gene match: 9. This chain's CDR3 is CASSLTGGGITDTQYF. CDR3 coding DNA: TGTGCCAGCAGCTTAACAGGGGGCGGAATTACAGATACGCAGTATTTT.

This clonotype was seen repeatedly, ten times or more. The V call is TRBV7-9, the J call TRBJ1-1; possibly TRBD1 for D (5 bases). Per the germline V gene, CDR1 is SEHNR and CDR2 is FQNEAQ (reference sequence). This CDR3 spans 15 amino acids. V was trimmed by 0 bases and J by 2 bases, leaving 10 bases between them. CDR3 DNA: TGTGCCAGCAGCTTAGCGAGCAGGGCCAACACTGAAGCTTTCTTT. Its translation: CASSLASRANTEAFF.

The chain uses TRBV6-1 and TRBJ2-7, with TRBD2 matching 7 bases. The CDR3 is made up of 14 amino acids. V shed 8 bases and J 6 bases; nucleotides not matched to a gene: 13. Germline CDR1 and CDR2: MNHNS and SASEGT. CDR3 sequence: CASSIKLAWGEQYF. Written as DNA, the CDR3 is TGTGCCAGCTCCATTAAACTAGCGTGGGGCGAGCAGTACTTC.

A few counts support this clonotype. The chain couples TRBV18 to TRBJ2-6; D may correspond to TRBD1 or TRBD2 (5 bases each). The CDR3 consists of 16 residues. Deletions cut 2 bases from V and 4 bases from J, with 12 bases between. CDR1 and CDR2 from the germline V gene are KGHSH and LQKENI. The CDR3 nucleotides are TGTGCCAGCTCACCAACATCAGGGACCGGGGCCAACGTCCTGACTTTC. Its translation: CASSPTSGTGANVLTF.

This clonotype was seen only a few times. V usage is TRBV7-9 and J usage is TRBJ2-7; 7 nucleotides align to TRBD1. With 1 base clipped from V and 2 bases from J, the junction kept 5 bases outside the gene matches. The CDR3 loop spans 15 amino acids. Germline V gives CDR1 SEHNR, CDR2 FQNEAQ (reference sequence). The CDR3 DNA follows: TGTGCCAGCAGCTTAGGGGACAGCCGAGCCTACGAGCAGTACTTC. Its translation: CASSLGDSRAYEQYF.

A few counts support this clonotype. The genes are TRBV6-1 and TRBJ1-1; 11 nucleotides agree with TRBD1. The CDR3 is made up of 15 amino acids. In germline, CDR1 is MNHNS, CDR2 SASEGT. The ends lost 5 bases at V and 5 bases at J; junction bases unmatched: 7. CDR3 sequence reads: CASSYRGQGGTEAFF. In DNA, the CDR3 is TGTGCCAGCAGTTATCGGGGACAGGGGGGGACTGAAGCTTTCTTT.

This clonotype was seen at least ten times. The chain is built from TRBV11-1 and TRBJ2-7, with 9 bases that match TRBD1. Germline values: CDR1 SGHAT, CDR2 FQDESV (reference sequence). The CDR3 is made up of 14 amino acids. V shed 4 bases, J shed 1 base, and the junction held 2 bases outside the gene matches. CDR3 in amino acids: CASSWGTGSYEQYF. As DNA, the CDR3 is TGTGCCAGCAGCTGGGGGACAGGGTCCTACGAGCAGTACTTC. The full variable domain, completed using reference TRBV11-1 and TRBJ2-7, is EAEVAQSPRYKITEKSQAVAFWCDPISGHATLYWYRQILGQGPELLVQFQDESVVDDSQLPKDRFSAERLKGVDSTLKIQPAELGDSAMYLCASSWGTGSYEQYFGPGTRLTVT.

This clonotype was recorded many times. The V call is TRBV5-5, the J call TRBJ1-1; 8 positions match TRBD1. CDR1 is SGHKS and CDR2 is YYEKEE in the germline V gene (reference sequence). Trimming removed 1 base from V and 4 bases from J; junction bases left unmatched: 12. The length of the CDR3 is 17 residues. CDR3 protein: CASSLNEAGGWGTEAFF. DNA for the CDR3: TGTGCCAGCAGCTTGAATGAGGCAGGGGGCTGGGGCACTGAAGCTTTCTTT.

Ten or more counts support this clonotype. The J gene is TRBJ1-6, the V gene TRBV30; unclear D gene. This CDR3 has 14 amino acids. The germline V gene encodes CDR1 GTSNPN and CDR2 SVGIG (reference sequence). Between the trimmed V and J ends, which lost 3 bases and 7 bases, there was a span of 13 bases. The CDR3 region is CAWSHVSRNSPLHF. The CDR3 bases are TGTGCCTGGAGCCACGTCTCGCGCAATTCACCCCTCCACTTT. The full variable domain, with the rest looked up from reference TRBV30 and TRBJ1-6, is SQTIHQWPATLVQPVGSPLSLECTVEGTSNPNLYWYRQAAGRGLQLLFYSVGIGQISSEVPQNLSASRPQDRQFILSSKKLLLSDSGFYLCAWSHVSRNSPLHFGNGTRLTVT.

This clonotype turned up a few times. This sequence joins TRBV10-3 and TRBJ2-7; the match to TRBD2 covers 11 bases. After removal of 6 bases from V and 3 bases from J, the junction contained 7 bases not matched to a gene. The CDR3 covers 15 residues. Per germline, CDR1 ENHRY and CDR2 SYGVKD. CDR3 sequence (DNA): TGTGCCATCAGCGATGGGACTAGCGGAGACTACGAGCAGTACTTC. It codes for CAISDGTSGDYEQYF.

This clonotype was seen at least ten times. V is TRBV20-1 and J is TRBJ2-7; TRBD2 matches 9 bases. J lost 4 bases, V lost 8 bases, and 9 bases had no gene match. CDR3 length equals 13 residues. CDR1 is DFQATT and CDR2 is SNEGSKA in the germline V gene (reference sequence). The CDR3 region has the DNA TGCAGTTGGAAAGCGGGAGGTGAATACGAGCAGTACTTC. As protein: CSWKAGGEYEQYF.

Here the CDR3 reads CASSPLLGEQFF. DNA for the CDR3: TGTGCCAGCAGCCCTCTGCTGGGGGAGCAGTTCTTC. This chain connects TRBV3-1 to TRBJ2-1, with D unresolved. In germline, CDR1 is LGHDT, CDR2 YNNKEL (reference sequence). Trimming removed 4 bases from V and 10 bases from J, with 11 bases in between. There are 12 residues in the CDR3.

Details on this clonotype: Since a much larger clone is just one base distant, this may be a read error. The V gene is TRBV27, the J gene TRBJ2-7; possibly TRBD2 for D (6 bases). The J call may be mistaken, given a closer DNA end match to TRBJ2-1. Germline-derived CDR1 and CDR2 are MNHEY and SMNVEV (reference sequence). The CDR3 length is 14 residues. CDR3 DNA sequence: TGTGCCAGCAGCCCAACAATAGCGGTCTACGAGCAGTTCTTC. Its protein is CASSPTIAVYEQFF.

This clonotype was seen many times. V is TRBV3-1 and J is TRBJ1-4; D possibly corresponds to TRBD1 (6 bases). The germline CDR1 and CDR2 sequences are LGHDT and YNNKEL (reference sequence). The V gene lost 3 bases and the J gene lost 6 bases, with 8 bases spanning the gap. The CDR3 covers 13 residues. In DNA form, the CDR3 reads TGTGCCAGCAGCCAGGGGGCATATGAAAAACTGTTTTTT. Translation gives CASSQGAYEKLFF.